The rows below give T cell receptor beta chains drawn from one sample of a study of cytomegalovirus exposure and HLA in healthy donors. Sequencing used immunoSEQ multiplex PCR; TCRdb keeps in-frame clones, though not all of them. Among 120,000 or so clones listed, approximately 68% were seen once. Sequenced input: PBMCs. The origin of the receptors is a man aged 25 to 45 in good health and CMV-seropositive. CDR3s include the opening cysteine and the closing phenylalanine or tryptophan. Each record gives: CDR3 DNA, CDR3 protein, J gene, clone size, V gene, D gene. D genes are given only for firm matches. Clone size appears in some rows only: once, few, many, or a class for an expanded clone.

TGTGCCAGCAGTGAATATCTGGCGGGCCGCACAGATACGCAGTATTTT | CASSEYLAGRTDTQYF | TRBJ2-3 | few | TRBV25-1 | .
TGTGCCAGCAGCTCCAGGGGGCCTAGTAATGAGCAGTTCTTC | CASSSRGPSNEQFF | TRBJ2-1 | . | TRBV7-3 | TRBD1
TGCGCCAGCAGCGTCCGAGACCGGACTGGACTAGCGGGACACTACGAGCAGTACTTC | CASSVRDRTGLAGHYEQYF | TRBJ2-7 | . | TRBV4-1 | TRBD2
TGCAGCGTGGCAACAGAATCTGGAAACACCATATATTTT | CSVATESGNTIYF | TRBJ1-3 | once | TRBV29-1 | .
TGCGCCAGCAGTCGCTTCCCTCCGGGACAGCAAGAGACCCAGTACTTC | CASSRFPPGQQETQYF | TRBJ2-5 | . | TRBV23-1 | TRBD1
TGTGCCAGCAGCCAGAGGTCAGGGAAAGAGACCCAGTACTTC | CASSQRSGKETQYF | TRBJ2-5 | . | TRBV4-2 | .
TGTGCCAGCAGTACGCTGGACAACTACGAGCAGTACTTC | CASSTLDNYEQYF | TRBJ2-7 | . | TRBV6-5 | .
TGCAGCGTTGAGCGGGGGGGCCAGAATGAGCAGTTCTTC | CSVERGGQNEQFF | TRBJ2-1 | . | TRBV29-1 | TRBD2
TGTGCCACCTGCCGGGGGGCTGGCAATCAGCCCCAGCATTTT | CATCRGAGNQPQHF | TRBJ1-5 | few | TRBV6-1 | .
TGTGCCAGCAGCCGAGGGACAGGGACACTATCGGTTTTGAACACTGAAGCTTTCTTT | CASSRGTGTLSVLNTEAFF | TRBJ1-1 | . | TRBV11-2 | TRBD1
TGCGCCAGCAGCCAAGTAGTCAGGGGCGCGGACGAGCAGTACTTC | CASSQVVRGADEQYF | TRBJ2-7 | . | TRBV4-3 | .
TGTGCCAGCAGCTGGTGGACAGGAGATACGCAGTATTTT | CASSWWTGDTQYF | TRBJ2-3 | few | TRBV5-6 | TRBD1
TGTGCCATCAGTGGACAGGACCAAGAGACCCAGTACTTC | CAISGQDQETQYF | TRBJ2-5 | . | TRBV10-3 | .
TGTGCCAGCAGCCACCCCGGTGGAGCGACGTACCAAGAGACCCAGTACTTC | CASSHPGGATYQETQYF | TRBJ2-5 | once | TRBV7-6 | .
TGTGCCAGCAGGGAATACAGGGTCTCCGGCCAGCCCCAGCATTTT | CASREYRVSGQPQHF | TRBJ1-5 | . | TRBV6-1 | .
TGTGCCAGTAGTATTCTGAGAGGGAGGACCTATGGCTACACCTTC | CASSILRGRTYGYTF | TRBJ1-2 | few | TRBV19 | .
TGTGCCAGCAGTAACAGGGTCTACGAGCAGTACTTC | CASSNRVYEQYF | TRBJ2-7 | . | TRBV2 | .
TGTGCCAGCAGTTTATCGATAGGTTCGACTAGCGGGAGTTATAATGAGCAGTTCTTC | CASSLSIGSTSGSYNEQFF | TRBJ2-1 | . | TRBV27 | TRBD2
TGTGCCACCTCCCAGAGCGGGAGGGCAGATACGCAGTATTTT | CATSQSGRADTQYF | TRBJ2-3 | . | TRBV19 | TRBD2
TGTGCCAGCAGCCAAATGGGACTAGCGGACAATGAGCAGTTCTTC | CASSQMGLADNEQFF | TRBJ2-1 | few | TRBV4-2 | TRBD2
TGTGCCAGCAGGGTCCCAGTAAACACTGAAGCTTTCTTT | CASRVPVNTEAFF | TRBJ1-1 | . | TRBV2 | .
TGTGCCAGCAGCTCGGGGGGATACAACTATGGCTACACCTTC | CASSSGGYNYGYTF | TRBJ1-2 | . | TRBV6-5 | .
TGTGCCAGCAGCGAGGGAGCGGGAGGGCCGAGCGAGCAGTACTTC | CASSEGAGGPSEQYF | TRBJ2-7 | . | TRBV9 | TRBD2
TGTGCCAGCTCACCACCGACAGGACTTCAAGAGACCCAGTACTTC | CASSPPTGLQETQYF | TRBJ2-5 | . | TRBV18 | .
TGTGCCAGCAGCTTAGGTGGGGGCGGGAGGGGATACAATGAGCAGTTCTTC | CASSLGGGGRGYNEQFF | TRBJ2-1 | . | TRBV7-6 | TRBD2
TGTGCCATCAGTGGGGCCCCGGGACAGGGGCTCTCTGGGGCCAACGTCCTGACTTTC | CAISGAPGQGLSGANVLTF | TRBJ2-6 | . | TRBV10-3 | TRBD1
TGTGCCAGCAGGGCAAGACTAGCTAGTGAGCAGTACTTC | CASRARLASEQYF | TRBJ2-7 | . | TRBV6-6 | TRBD2
TGTGCCAGCAGCGCCGAGCCCGGACTAGCGGGAGGCCGATCCTACAATGAGCAGTTCTTC | CASSAEPGLAGGRSYNEQFF | TRBJ2-1 | many | TRBV6-7 | TRBD2
TGCGCCAGCAGTACCAAGGGACAGGGGGACGAGCAGTACTTC | CASSTKGQGDEQYF | TRBJ2-7 | few | TRBV4-3 | TRBD1
TGTGCCAGCGCTCCGGGACTAGCTTACGAGCAGTACTTC | CASAPGLAYEQYF | TRBJ2-7 | . | TRBV9 | TRBD2
TGTGCCAGCAGGAAGCCCGGACTAGTCGGTTCTGCCGATACGCAGTATTTT | CASRKPGLVGSADTQYF | TRBJ2-3 | . | TRBV2 | TRBD2
TGTGCCAGTAGTATAAGCAGGCTAGAGACCCAGTACTTC | CASSISRLETQYF | TRBJ2-5 | . | TRBV19 | .
TGCGCCAGCAGCCTCGCTATGGGACAGGGGGGGTACGAGCAGTACTTC | CASSLAMGQGGYEQYF | TRBJ2-7 | . | TRBV4-3 | TRBD1
TGCGCCAGCAGCTACGAACCACTCTATGGCTACACCTTC | CASSYEPLYGYTF | TRBJ1-2 | . | TRBV5-1 | .
TGCGCCAGCAGCTTGGGCACTATCATCGGAGATACGCAGTATTTT | CASSLGTIIGDTQYF | TRBJ2-3 | . | TRBV5-1 | .
TGTGCCAGCAGCTTGGCGCCAGTGGTTGGGGAGGGCTACACCTTC | CASSLAPVVGEGYTF | TRBJ1-2 | . | TRBV5-6 | .
TGTGCCAGCAGCGACAGGGGCACTGGAAACACCATATATTTT | CASSDRGTGNTIYF | TRBJ1-3 | . | TRBV27 | TRBD1
TGTGCCAGCAGTGTGGACAGGGGCCCCACAGATACGCAGTATTTT | CASSVDRGPTDTQYF | TRBJ2-3 | . | TRBV6-1 | TRBD1
TGTTCCAGCAGCTTCGGGACAGCCTACGAGCAGTACTTC | CSSSFGTAYEQYF | TRBJ2-7 | . | TRBV7-9 | TRBD1
TGTGCCAGCAGTCCCCGTCCTAGCGGGATTTCGGGGGAGTTCTTC | CASSPRPSGISGEFF | TRBJ2-1 | . | TRBV5-6 | TRBD2
TGTGCCAGCAGTTTATCGATTGGTAGCGGGAGGGGAGAGCAGTACTTC | CASSLSIGSGRGEQYF | TRBJ2-7 | few | TRBV27 | TRBD2